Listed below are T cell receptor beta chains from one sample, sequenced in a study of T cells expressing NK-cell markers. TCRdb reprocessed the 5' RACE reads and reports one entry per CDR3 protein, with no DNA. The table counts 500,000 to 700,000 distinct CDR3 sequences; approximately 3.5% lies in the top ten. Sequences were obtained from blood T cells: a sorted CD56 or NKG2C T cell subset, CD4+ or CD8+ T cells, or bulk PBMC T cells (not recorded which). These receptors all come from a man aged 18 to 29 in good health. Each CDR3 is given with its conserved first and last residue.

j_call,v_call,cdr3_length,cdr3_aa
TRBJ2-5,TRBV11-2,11,CASNRGRTQYF
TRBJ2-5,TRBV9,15,CASSVVFGRGETQYF
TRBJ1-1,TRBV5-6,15,CASSLKPRGNTEAFF
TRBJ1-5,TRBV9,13,CASSGGQDQPQHF
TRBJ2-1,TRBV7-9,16,CASSYYPKGPNNEQFF
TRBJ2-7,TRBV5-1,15,CASSSSQGISHEQYF
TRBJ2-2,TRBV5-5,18,CASSPRSGGRADTGELFF
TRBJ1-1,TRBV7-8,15,CASSKNRGGRTEAFF
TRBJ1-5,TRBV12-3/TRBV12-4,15,CASRERGYSNQPQHF
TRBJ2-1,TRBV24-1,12,CATSDGRVEQFF
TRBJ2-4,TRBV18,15,CASSPIGTGTNIQYF
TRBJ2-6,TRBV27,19,CASSSTISLGSSGANVLTF
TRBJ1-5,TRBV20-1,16,CSANGLSQGGNQPQHF
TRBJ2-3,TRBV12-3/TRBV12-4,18,CASSPPEAGTIGADTQYF
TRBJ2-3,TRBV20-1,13,CSARAGRVGTQYF
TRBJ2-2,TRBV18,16,CASSPFRQANTGELFF
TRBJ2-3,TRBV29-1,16,CSVELAGGYSTDTQYF
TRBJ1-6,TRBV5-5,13,CASSRQEGSPLHF
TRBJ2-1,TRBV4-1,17,CASSAPNLIAGNHEQFF
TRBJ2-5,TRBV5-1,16,CASSPGMAGGQETQYF
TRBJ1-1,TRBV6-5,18,CASRSPFKDRALNTEAFF
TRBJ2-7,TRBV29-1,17,CSATEGGLSVGPREQYF
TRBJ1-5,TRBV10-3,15,CAISERRAENQPQHF
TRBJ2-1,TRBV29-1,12,CSGSGSEYEQFF
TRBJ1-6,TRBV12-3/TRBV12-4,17,CASSGGISSSYNSPLHF
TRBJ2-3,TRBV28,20,CASSAPPRLAGDYDTDTQYF
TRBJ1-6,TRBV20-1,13,CSAGDSSNSPLHF
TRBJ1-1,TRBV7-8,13,CASTRGEGTEAFF
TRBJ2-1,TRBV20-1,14,CSAFPGLEGREQFF
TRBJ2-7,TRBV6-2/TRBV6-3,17,CASEYRTGGYPSYEQYF
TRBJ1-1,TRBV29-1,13,CSAPDLAGTEAFF
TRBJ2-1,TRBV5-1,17,CASSPGLAGGPVNEQFF
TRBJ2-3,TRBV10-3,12,CAISALVDTQYF
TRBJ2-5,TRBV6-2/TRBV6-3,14,CASISDGGKETQYF
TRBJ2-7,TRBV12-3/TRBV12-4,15,CASRMTSGESYEQYF